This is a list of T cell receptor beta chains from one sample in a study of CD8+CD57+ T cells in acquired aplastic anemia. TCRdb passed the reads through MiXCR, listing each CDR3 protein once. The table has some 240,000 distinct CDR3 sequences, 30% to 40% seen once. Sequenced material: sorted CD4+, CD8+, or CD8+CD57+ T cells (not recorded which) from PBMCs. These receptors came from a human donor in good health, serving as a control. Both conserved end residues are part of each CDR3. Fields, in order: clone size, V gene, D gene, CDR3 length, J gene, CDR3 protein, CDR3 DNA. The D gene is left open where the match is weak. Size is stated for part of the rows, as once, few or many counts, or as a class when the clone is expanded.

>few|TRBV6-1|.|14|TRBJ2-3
CASKTVVGTDTQYF
TGTGCCAGCAAAACAGTGGTAGGCACAGATACGCAGTATTTT
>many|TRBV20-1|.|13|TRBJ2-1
CSATMGVYNEQFF
TGCAGTGCTACAATGGGGGTATACAATGAGCAGTTCTTC
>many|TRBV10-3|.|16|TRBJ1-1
CAISGVGSPSNTEAFF
TGTGCCATCAGTGGGGTCGGGAGCCCGTCGAACACTGAAGCTTTCTTT
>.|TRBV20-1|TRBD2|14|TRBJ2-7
CSAISGTSGYEQYF
TGCAGTGCTATTTCCGGGACTAGCGGCTACGAGCAGTACTTC
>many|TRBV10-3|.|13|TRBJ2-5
CATGRTARETQYF
TGTGCCACCGGAAGGACAGCTAGGGAGACCCAGTACTTC
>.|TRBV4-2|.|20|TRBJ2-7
CASSPRGGASHAVASYEQYF
TGTGCCAGCAGCCCCAGGGGCGGGGCTTCTCACGCCGTTGCCTCCTACGAGCAGTACTTC
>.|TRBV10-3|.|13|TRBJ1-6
CAVRSGNNSPLHF
TGTGCCGTACGGTCAGGGAATAATTCACCCCTCCACTTT
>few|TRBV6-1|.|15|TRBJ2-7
CASNGYIGAVGEQYF
TGTGCCAGCAATGGGTACATTGGGGCCGTCGGCGAGCAGTACTTC
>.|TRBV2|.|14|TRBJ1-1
CASSGAWTGTEAFF
TGTGCCAGCAGTGGAGCCTGGACGGGGACTGAAGCTTTCTTT
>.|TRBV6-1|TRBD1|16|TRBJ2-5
CASAKKGQGAVETQYF
TGTGCCAGCGCCAAAAAGGGGCAGGGGGCCGTAGAGACCCAGTACTTC
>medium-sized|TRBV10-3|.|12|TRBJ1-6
CAVAGEGSPLHF
TGTGCCGTCGCGGGGGAGGGTTCACCCCTCCACTTT
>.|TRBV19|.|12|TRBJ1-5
CASNTLPQPQHF
TGTGCCAGTAACACGTTGCCTCAGCCCCAGCATTTT
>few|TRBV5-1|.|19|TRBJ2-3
CASSLLVVSSRRYTDTQYF
TGCGCCAGCAGCTTGTTAGTGGTGTCTAGCAGGAGGTACACAGATACGCAGTATTTT
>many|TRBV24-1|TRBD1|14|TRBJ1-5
CATWTGRSDQPQHF
TGTGCCACCTGGACAGGGCGTTCCGATCAGCCCCAGCATTTT
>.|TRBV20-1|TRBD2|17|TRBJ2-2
CSARLPGASGLTGELFF
TGCAGTGCTAGATTACCGGGGGCTAGCGGGCTGACCGGGGAGCTGTTTTTT
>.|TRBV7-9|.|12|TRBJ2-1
CASSLGNNEQFF
TGTGCCAGCAGTCTGGGAAACAATGAGCAGTTCTTC
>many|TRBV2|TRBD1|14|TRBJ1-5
CASRRTGLDQPQHF
TGTGCCAGCAGACGGACAGGGTTGGATCAGCCCCAGCATTTT
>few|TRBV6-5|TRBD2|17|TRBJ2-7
CASSYSGLAGTSYEQYF
TGTGCCAGCAGTTACTCAGGACTAGCGGGTACTTCCTACGAGCAGTACTTC
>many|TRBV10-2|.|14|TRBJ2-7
CASSEPTDSYEQYF
TGCGCCAGCAGCGAACCGACAGACTCCTACGAGCAGTACTTC
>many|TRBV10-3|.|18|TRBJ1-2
CAIREDQGSTDPNYGYTF
TGTGCCATCAGGGAAGATCAGGGATCCACCGACCCTAACTATGGCTACACCTTC
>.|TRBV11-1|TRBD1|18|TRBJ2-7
CASSLALPGQGTFYEQYF
TGTGCCAGCAGCTTAGCACTCCCGGGACAGGGAACCTTCTACGAGCAGTACTTC
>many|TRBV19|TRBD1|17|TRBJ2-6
CASSRGTVRTGANVLTF
TGTGCCAGTAGTAGGGGGACAGTGAGAACTGGGGCCAACGTCCTGACTTTC
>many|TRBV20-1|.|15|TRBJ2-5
CSARGQRGTQETQYF
TGCAGTGCCCGAGGACAGCGAGGGACCCAAGAGACCCAGTACTTC
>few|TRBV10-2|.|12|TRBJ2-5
CASSDSQETQYF
TGCGCCAGCAGTGACTCTCAAGAGACCCAGTACTTC
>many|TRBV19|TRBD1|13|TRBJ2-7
CASRDREAYEQYF
TGTGCCAGCCGGGACAGGGAGGCCTACGAGCAGTACTTC
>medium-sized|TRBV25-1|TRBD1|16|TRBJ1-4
CASSGAKTGANEKLFF
TGTGCCAGCAGTGGAGCTAAGACAGGGGCGAATGAAAAACTGTTTTTT
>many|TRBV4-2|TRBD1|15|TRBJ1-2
CASSLGQGNNYGYTF
TGTGCCAGCAGCCTCGGACAGGGTAATAACTATGGCTACACCTTC
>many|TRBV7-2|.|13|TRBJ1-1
CASSFIMNTEAFF
TGTGCCAGCAGCTTTATCATGAACACTGAAGCTTTCTTT
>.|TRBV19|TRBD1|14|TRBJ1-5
CASSITGDNQPQHF
TGTGCCAGTAGTATCACAGGGGACAATCAGCCCCAGCATTTT
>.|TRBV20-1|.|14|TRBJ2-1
CSASRRGYYNEQFF
TGCAGTGCTAGCAGGAGGGGATACTACAATGAGCAGTTCTTC
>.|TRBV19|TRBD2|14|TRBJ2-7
CASNPGGRSYEQYF
TGTGCCAGTAACCCGGGAGGGCGCTCCTACGAGCAGTACTTC
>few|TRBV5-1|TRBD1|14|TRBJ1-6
CASSLQQGNSPLHF
TGCGCCAGCAGCTTGCAACAGGGGAATTCACCCCTCCACTTT
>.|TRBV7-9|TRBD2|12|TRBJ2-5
CASSLWGGTQYF
TGTGCCAGCAGCTTATGGGGGGGGACCCAGTACTTC
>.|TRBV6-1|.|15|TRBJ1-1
CASTTAPGGGTEAFF
TGTGCCAGCACCACAGCCCCAGGAGGGGGTACTGAAGCTTTCTTT
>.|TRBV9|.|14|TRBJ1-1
CASSPGTDTLKAFF
TGTGCCAGCAGCCCCGGGACGGATACACTGAAGGCTTTCTTT
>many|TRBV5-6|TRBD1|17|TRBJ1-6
CASSSMDREVGNSPLHF
TGTGCCAGCAGCAGTATGGACAGGGAAGTTGGTAATTCACCCCTCCACTTT
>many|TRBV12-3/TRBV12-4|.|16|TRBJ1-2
CASSLRLLVANYGYTF
TGTGCCAGCAGTTTGCGACTGCTCGTCGCTAACTATGGCTACACCTTC
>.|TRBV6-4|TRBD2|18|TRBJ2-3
CASSDSILAGGDTDTQYF
TGTGCCAGCAGTGACTCGATCCTAGCGGGGGGGGACACAGATACGCAGTATTTT
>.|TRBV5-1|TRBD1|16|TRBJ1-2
CASSLGLDRGAYGYTF
TGCGCCAGCAGCTTGGGTTTGGACAGGGGGGCCTATGGCTACACCTTC
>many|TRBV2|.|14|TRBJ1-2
CASSSDRADYGYTF
TGTGCCAGCAGTTCTGACCGGGCCGACTATGGCTACACCTTC
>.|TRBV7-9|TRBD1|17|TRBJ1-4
CASSLEGAWRFTEKLFF
TGTGCCAGCAGCTTAGAGGGGGCCTGGAGATTTACTGAAAAACTGTTTTTT
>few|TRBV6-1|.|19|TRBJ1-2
CASSDTQGVGGKDLYGYTF
TGTGCCAGCAGTGATACTCAGGGTGTCGGGGGAAAGGACCTCTATGGCTACACCTTC
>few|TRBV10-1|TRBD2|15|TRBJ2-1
CASSDGTSGPNEQFF
TGCGCCAGCAGTGACGGGACTAGCGGCCCCAATGAGCAGTTCTTC
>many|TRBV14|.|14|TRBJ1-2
CASSPRYGAYGYTF
TGTGCCAGCAGCCCGAGGTACGGGGCGTATGGCTACACCTTC
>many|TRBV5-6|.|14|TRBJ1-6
CASSLPAAFSPLHF
TGTGCCAGCAGCCTCCCCGCCGCGTTTTCACCCCTCCACTTT
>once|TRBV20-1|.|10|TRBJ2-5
CSAREETQYF
TGCAGTGCTAGGGAAGAGACCCAGTACTTC
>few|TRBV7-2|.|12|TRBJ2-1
CASSHKYNEQFF
TGTGCCAGCAGTCATAAATACAATGAGCAGTTCTTC
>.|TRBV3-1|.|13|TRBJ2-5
CASSHRDKAYLYF
TGTGCCAGCAGTCACCGAGACAAGGCCTATCTGTACTTC
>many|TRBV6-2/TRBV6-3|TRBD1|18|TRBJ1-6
CASSYGQGGSSYNSPLHF
TGTGCCAGCAGTTATGGACAGGGTGGAAGCTCCTATAATTCACCCCTCCACTTT